These 7 T cell receptor beta chains share one sample of origin, sequenced in a study of blood T cell repertoires in COVID-19. The repertoire was sequenced with immunoSEQ multiplex PCR; TCRdb's copy has only in-frame clones and lacks some. The sample has about 220,000 clones, about 79% seen once. The sample was peripheral blood. The receptors were gathered from a man aged 50 or older with active or convalescent COVID-19.

This clone was found a few times. The CDR3 sequence: CASSETGSGNTIYF. CDR3 in DNA: TGTGCCAGCAGCGAAACAGGCTCTGGAAACACCATATATTTT. The chain is built from TRBV7-9 and TRBJ1-3; a weak D match, TRBD1 (5 bases). V was cut by 5 bases and J by 0 bases, with 8 bases left in between. Germline V gene lookup returns CDR1 SEHNR and CDR2 FQNEAQ (reference sequence). The CDR3 length is 14 residues.

The chain is built from TRBV7-2 and TRBJ1-6; D remains ambiguous. The V end was cut by 3 bases, the J end by 0 bases, with 9 bases between. The CDR3 contains 16 residues. The germline V gene encodes CDR1 SGHTA and CDR2 FQGNSA. The CDR3 sequence: CASSFSGFSYNSPLHF. CDR3 bases: TGTGCCAGCAGCTTTTCGGGTTTCTCCTATAATTCACCCCTCCACTTT.

The V call is TRBV7-2, the J call TRBJ2-3; D is uncertain. The germline gives CDR1 SGHTA, CDR2 FQGNSA. The CDR3 extends over 13 amino acids. V was shortened by 1 base and J by 2 bases, with 4 bases between the two germline ends. CDR3 bases: TGTGCCAGCAGCTTAGTCTCCACAGATACGCAGTATTTT. Translation: CASSLVSTDTQYF.

The chain joins TRBV9 to TRBJ1-2, with a weak D call TRBD1 (5 bases). Germline-derived CDR1 and CDR2 are SGDLS and YYNGEE. Trimming took off 4 bases at V and 2 bases at J, with 12 bases between the two ends. The CDR3 is 14 residues long. The CDR3 sequence is CASSPQGGNYGYTF. The CDR3 nucleotides are TGTGCCAGCAGCCCGCAGGGAGGCAACTATGGCTACACCTTC.

The chain is built from TRBV7-8 and TRBJ1-4, with 10 bases lining up with TRBD1. The CDR3 length is 18 residues. V shed 2 bases and J 2 bases; nucleotides not matched to a gene: 8. Looked up from germline, CDR1 is SGHVS and CDR2 is FQNEAQ. CDR3 protein: CASSLSSRDRGTNEKLFF. The DNA for the CDR3 is TGTGCCAGCAGCTTATCGTCCCGGGACAGGGGTACTAATGAAAAACTGTTTTTT.

The chain couples TRBV9 to TRBJ2-2; 9 bases match TRBD2. This CDR3 is 16 amino acids long. CDR1 and CDR2 from the germline V gene are SGDLS and YYNGEE. The trim removed 3 bases at V and 5 bases at J, leaving 8 bases unmatched. This chain's CDR3 is CASSARGLARTGELFF. CDR3 in DNA: TGTGCCAGCAGCGCCAGGGGACTAGCAAGGACCGGGGAGCTGTTTTTT.

The chain employs TRBV5-8 and TRBJ2-7, with D perhaps matching TRBD1 (6 bases). The CDR3 has 14 amino acids. Trimming removed 1 base at V and 2 bases at J, with 10 bases between. Germline lookup yields CDR1 SGHTS and CDR2 YDEGEE. CDR3 DNA: TGTGCCAGCAGCTTGTCCACAGGGCCCTACGAGCAGTACTTC. Its protein product is CASSLSTGPYEQYF.